This entry lists 5 T cell receptor beta chains sequenced from one sample in a study of early T cells in non-severe SARS-CoV-2 infection. TCRdb ran MiXCR on the 5' RACE reads and lists one entry per CDR3 protein. The table lists approximately 99,000 distinct CDR3 sequences, about 12% of them singletons. The sequenced material came from whole blood. Receptor source: an adult who was a healthcare worker with PCR-confirmed SARS-CoV-2 infection or an uninfected control (not recorded which).

This rearrangement joins TRBV27 to TRBJ1-5; 9 bases match TRBD1. CDR3 length: 19 amino acids. J gave up 7 bases and V 6 bases, and 22 bases lay outside the gene matches. Germline CDR1 reads MNHEY; CDR2 reads SMNVEV (reference sequence). DNA for the CDR3: TGTGCCAGCAGGCCGCGTGGGGAGACAGGGGGAGGTAGAGGACAGCCCCAGCATTTT. It codes for CASRPRGETGGGRGQPQHF.

In its sample, this clonotype was seen many times. The J gene is TRBJ2-1, the V gene TRBV6-1; 16 positions agree with TRBD2. V gave up 3 bases and J gave up 4 bases; unmatched junction bases: 9. This CDR3 region has 19 residues. Germline assignment: CDR1 MNHNS and CDR2 SASEGT. CDR3 region: CASSESPGLAGGRYNEQFF. The CDR3 bases are TGTGCCAGCAGTGAGTCGCCGGGACTAGCGGGGGGGCGTTACAATGAGCAGTTCTTC.

This clonotype showed up many times. V usage is TRBV3-1 and J usage is TRBJ2-1; D is uncertain. Germline V gene lookup returns CDR1 LGHDT and CDR2 YNNKEL (reference sequence). The CDR3 is 17 amino acids. The ends were cut back, 0 bases at V and 2 bases at J, with 14 bases in the middle. CDR3 nucleotides: TGTGCCAGCAGCCAAGATCTCGGCGCCCGGGCCTACAATGAGCAGTTCTTC. Encoded protein: CASSQDLGARAYNEQFF.

The chain couples TRBV18 to TRBJ2-2; no firm D call. Germline lookup yields CDR1 KGHSH and CDR2 LQKENI. V was shortened by 3 bases and J by 1 base, with 9 bases between the two germline ends. The CDR3 length is 15 residues. CDR3 DNA: TGTGCCAGCTCACCTATGGCGGAGAACACCGGGGAGCTGTTTTTT. Its translation is CASSPMAENTGELFF.

The V and J genes are TRBV21-1 and TRBJ1-1; the table's D call, TRBD1, was not checked against the DNA. TRBV21-1 corresponds to a pseudogene. CDR3 length equals 19 residues. The CDR3 DNA follows: TGTGCCAGCAGCCCCGGACAGGGGGCAAGTCAGGAGTCGGACACTGAAGCTTTCTTT. Its protein product is CASSPGQGASQESDTEAFF.